This T cell receptor (beta chain) was sequenced for a study of blood T cells in healthy people across ages. Overall study findings and caveats: Naive T cell percentage showed a strong correlation with TCR beta diversity.

A sample-barcoded 5' primer and a J-beta primer mix were used in a second PCR of roughly 7 to 12 cycles. Every single cDNA molecule received a tag from a template-switch adaptor with 12 random nucleotides. TCRdb ran MiXCR on the 5' RACE reads and lists one entry per CDR3 protein. The data hold about 1.5 million distinct CDR3 sequences, with approximately 39% observed a single time. It was approximately 10 milliliters of peripheral blood that were drawn from each donor. Germline loops: CDR1 SGHNT, CDR2 YYREEE (reference sequence). V lost 0 bases to trimming and J lost 4 bases, with 10 bases between them. The CDR3 contains 15 residues. On this clonotype itself: No antigen is known for it.

Material: blood. This sequence was found in a woman aged 18-29 years in good health. The gene calls are TRBV5-4 and TRBJ1-4; D remains ambiguous. For the CDR3, the DNA is TGTGCCAGCAGCTTGGGTTCGGCAGTTAATGAAAAACTGTTTTTT. This sequence encodes CASSLGSAVNEKLFF.